The sequence of this TCR beta chain was determined in a study of beta chain features in type 1 diabetes. With regard to this clone: Its matching antigen is unknown.

The CDR3 loop spans 16 amino acids. CDR1 is SGHNT, CDR2 YYREEE, per germline (reference sequence). J gave up 7 bases and V 1 base, and 9 bases lay outside the gene matches. Reverse transcription of all isolated RNA meant that expressed TCRB transcripts were sequenced. Sequenced by immunoSEQ multiplex PCR; TCRdb stores in-frame clones only, minus some. The data show a few hundred thousand clones, less than 30% seen once. Study findings and constraints: Cells with high TCR expression could be over-represented when cDNA is sequenced. In all four CD4+ subsets, TCRB CDR3 length was significantly, moderately reduced in type 1 diabetes.

The rearrangement links TRBV5-4 to TRBJ2-1; 9 positions agree with TRBD2. Sequencing was done on a sample of naive CD4+ T cells from blood. The source of this sequence is a woman aged 30 to 39 with type 1 diabetes. The CDR3 region has the DNA TGTGCCAGCAGCTTGACTAGCGGGCCTCGACGGAATGAGCAGTTCTTC. Translation: CASSLTSGPRRNEQFF. Full variable domain (rest looked up from reference TRBV5-4 and TRBJ2-1): ETGVTQSPTHLIKTRGQQVTLRCSSQSGHNTVSWYQQALGQGPQFIFQYYREEENGRGNFPPRFSGLQFPNYSSELNVNALELDDSALYLCASSLTSGPRRNEQFFGPGTRLTVL.